The T cell receptor (beta chain) under discussion was sequenced for a study of T cell responses to AZD1222 COVID-19 vaccine. Findings of the study overall: Clonal diversity may have been underestimated in mostly white British donors. Close to half of spike-specific TCRs reportedly recognize unmutated variant regions. After two AZD1222 doses, spike-specific TCR breadth and depth rose versus day 0.

The method was immunoSEQ multiplex PCR; TCRdb's version includes in-frame clones alone and lacks a portion of them. The data hold about 140,000 clones, with 90% observed a single time. The germline CDR1 and CDR2 sequences are LNHDA and SQIVND (reference sequence). CDR3 length equals 14 residues. Trimming took 3 bases from V and 4 from J, leaving 10 bases between them. It was second doses at about 4 or about 12 weeks that were pooled. This clone was found once. Its antigen is undetermined. The receptor comes from an adult who received the AZD1222 COVID-19 vaccine. V gene TRBV19 combines with J gene TRBJ2-1, with a tentative D call TRBD1 (5 bases). This material consisted of peripheral blood, taken 28 days after the second AZD1222 dose. The chain's CDR3 is CASSMGLVYNEQFF. The DNA of the CDR3 is TGTGCCAGTAGTATGGGGCTAGTATACAATGAGCAGTTCTTC.